A selection of T cell receptor beta chains follows, all from one sample in a study of blood T cell repertoires in COVID-19. The repertoire was sequenced with immunoSEQ multiplex PCR; TCRdb's copy has only in-frame clones and lacks some. Among 300,000 to 500,000 clones listed, roughly 88% were seen once. The specimen sequenced was PBMCs or T cells enriched from blood (not recorded which). These TCRs come from a woman in her thirties with acute COVID-19. Both conserved end residues are part of each CDR3. D genes are given only for firm matches. Some rows mark clone size as missing; the rest say once, few, many or name a class of expanded clone.

D gene,V gene,clone size,J gene,CDR3 DNA,CDR3 protein
TRBD1,TRBV7-8,.,TRBJ1-2,TGTGCCAGCAGCTTTGACAGGGCCCATGGCTACACCTTC,CASSFDRAHGYTF
.,TRBV7-2,.,TRBJ1-1,TGTGCCAGCAGCTCTCCCCAGCGCCTGGTTACTGAAGCTTTCTTT,CASSSPQRLVTEAFF
TRBD1,TRBV5-1,.,TRBJ2-3,TGCGCCAGCAGCTTCGGACAGGCCAAAGATACGCAGTATTTT,CASSFGQAKDTQYF
.,TRBV6-6,once,TRBJ2-1,TGTGCCAGCAGTTACTCTCGGGTGGGAGACAATGAGCAGTTCTTC,CASSYSRVGDNEQFF
TRBD2,TRBV5-6,.,TRBJ2-1,TGTGCCAGCAGCGGCCTGACTAGCGGGGGATTCTACAATGAGCAGTTCTTC,CASSGLTSGGFYNEQFF
TRBD2,TRBV7-6,once,TRBJ2-1,TGTGCCAGCAGCTTTAAGCGGGGGGGCCTCTATGAGCAGTTCTTC,CASSFKRGGLYEQFF
.,TRBV5-1,.,TRBJ1-4,TGCGCCAGCACCCTGCGGGGAGGGCTTAATGAAAAACTGTTTTTT,CASTLRGGLNEKLFF
TRBD2,TRBV7-9,.,TRBJ2-1,TGTGCCAGCAGCTTACGCCAAAGCGGGGGGTACAATGAGCAGTTCTTC,CASSLRQSGGYNEQFF
TRBD1,TRBV6-1,.,TRBJ1-2,TGTGCCAGCAGTGAAGCGGTCGGACAGGGGTACTATGGCTACACCTTC,CASSEAVGQGYYGYTF
.,TRBV27,.,TRBJ2-2,TGTGCCAGCAGTTTCCGACAGGTGCATCCCGGGGAGCTGTTTTTT,CASSFRQVHPGELFF
TRBD1,TRBV7-6,.,TRBJ1-2,TGTGCCAGCACCCCCCGGACAGGGAGTTCGGACTACACCTTC,CASTPRTGSSDYTF
.,TRBV9,.,TRBJ2-7,TGTGCCAGCAGCGTTCTGGGCAGCTCCTACGAGCAGTACTTC,CASSVLGSSYEQYF
TRBD1,TRBV11-2,.,TRBJ1-1,TGTGCCAGCAGCCCCGGACAGGGTCGAACTGAAGCTTTCTTT,CASSPGQGRTEAFF
.,TRBV5-1,.,TRBJ1-1,TGCGCCAGCAGCTTGGGGAGGGGATCAATGAACACTGAAGCTTTCTTT,CASSLGRGSMNTEAFF
.,TRBV19,.,TRBJ1-6,TGTGCCAGTAGTATAGGAGGGTCGGGGGGTAATTCACCCCTCCACTTT,CASSIGGSGGNSPLHF
.,TRBV6-2/TRBV6-3,.,TRBJ2-6,TGTGCCAGCAGTTACCCAGGGGCCAACGTCCTGACTTTC,CASSYPGANVLTF
TRBD1,TRBV24-1,.,TRBJ2-1,TGTGCCACCAGTACTCGGGACAGGGGGTTTGGCAATGAGCAGTTCTTC,CATSTRDRGFGNEQFF
.,TRBV7-9,.,TRBJ2-1,TGTGCCAGCAGCTTAGTAATAGGGGGGGCCAATGAGCAGTTCTTC,CASSLVIGGANEQFF
TRBD1,TRBV27,.,TRBJ2-7,TGTGCCAGCAGTTTATTAGGGACAGGGAAGTACGAGCAGTACTTC,CASSLLGTGKYEQYF
.,TRBV7-8,.,TRBJ1-4,TGTGCCAGCAGGCGGGGGGGAGATGAAAAACTGTTTTTT,CASRRGGDEKLFF
TRBD1,TRBV5-1,.,TRBJ2-2,TGCGCCAGCAGCTTGAGCCTCAAGACAGGGGGAGGGCTATGGACCGGGGAGCTGTTTTTT,CASSLSLKTGGGLWTGELFF
.,TRBV10-3,few,TRBJ1-2,TGTGCCACAAGACCGAACAGGGACAACTATGGCTACACCTTC,CATRPNRDNYGYTF
.,TRBV9,.,TRBJ2-7,TGTGCCAGCAGCGTAGCTTCTTACTCCTACGAGCAGTACTTC,CASSVASYSYEQYF
TRBD1,TRBV24-1,.,TRBJ2-7,TGTGCCACCAGTGAACAGGGACAGCCCTACGAGCAGTACTTC,CATSEQGQPYEQYF
.,TRBV28,.,TRBJ1-2,TGTGCCAGCAGTTTCTCGGGAGCCCCCTATGGCTACACCTTC,CASSFSGAPYGYTF
.,TRBV14,.,TRBJ1-2,TGTGCCAGCAGCCATCCCGGGAACCACTATGGCTACACCTTC,CASSHPGNHYGYTF
TRBD1,TRBV19,.,TRBJ1-1,TGTGCCAGTAGTATAGAACAGGGGCCCCAGGGCACTGAAGCTTTCTTT,CASSIEQGPQGTEAFF
.,TRBV19,.,TRBJ1-2,TGTGCCAGTAGTAGGAAAGTGGGGATGGGAACAGCGGTTGACTATGGCTACACCTTC,CASSRKVGMGTAVDYGYTF
.,TRBV24-1,.,TRBJ2-3,TGTGCCACCAGTGAGTTAGAGGGCGGAACGGATACGCAGTATTTT,CATSELEGGTDTQYF
TRBD1,TRBV4-1,.,TRBJ2-7,TGCGCCAGCAGCCAGATCAGGACAGGGGGGGTGTACGAGCAGTACTTC,CASSQIRTGGVYEQYF
.,TRBV2,once,TRBJ1-2,TGTGCCAGCAGTGTTGGGGGGAACTATGGCTACACCTTC,CASSVGGNYGYTF
TRBD1,TRBV30,.,TRBJ1-6,TGTGCCTGGAGTGGACAGGGTAACTCCTATAATTCACCCCTCCACTTT,CAWSGQGNSYNSPLHF
.,TRBV27,.,TRBJ2-7,TGTGCCAGCAACCCCAGAGAGGGCCTACCATCCTACGAGCAGTACTTC,CASNPREGLPSYEQYF
TRBD1,TRBV20-1,few,TRBJ2-4,TGCAGTGCTAGTTTGGCCAACAGGGGCAAAAACATTCAGTACTTC,CSASLANRGKNIQYF
TRBD2,TRBV10-3,.,TRBJ2-1,TGTGCCATCAGTGAGTCGTGGGCTAGCGGGGGAGCTTCCAATGAGCAGTTCTTC,CAISESWASGGASNEQFF
TRBD1,TRBV4-3,.,TRBJ1-5,TGCGCCAGCAGCCAGGACAGGGTAGATCAGCCCCAGCATTTT,CASSQDRVDQPQHF
.,TRBV5-1,.,TRBJ1-3,TGCGCCAGCAGACCCCAGTCCACTGGAAACACCATATATTTT,CASRPQSTGNTIYF
TRBD1,TRBV11-3,once,TRBJ1-1,TGTGCCAGCAGCTTAGGGGACAGAGGGTCTCCGGACACTGAAGCTTTCTTT,CASSLGDRGSPDTEAFF
.,TRBV30,.,TRBJ1-1,TGTGCCTGGAGGGCAGGGTCCCCCACTGAAGCTTTCTTT,CAWRAGSPTEAFF
.,TRBV5-1,.,TRBJ1-2,TGCGCCAGCAGCCTGGACCCGGGACACCCATATGGCTACACCTTC,CASSLDPGHPYGYTF
TRBD1,TRBV5-6,.,TRBJ1-4,TGTGCCAGCAGCCCCCAGGGGGCAACTAATGAAAAACTGTTTTTT,CASSPQGATNEKLFF
.,TRBV5-6,.,TRBJ2-4,TGTGCCAGCAGCGGGGGGCCCACAGGGGTTGACAAAAACATTCAGTACTTC,CASSGGPTGVDKNIQYF
TRBD2,TRBV2,.,TRBJ2-2,TGTGCCAGCAGTGCTAGCGGGGGGAACACCGGGGAGCTGTTTTTT,CASSASGGNTGELFF
TRBD1,TRBV13,.,TRBJ2-7,TGTGCCAGCAGCTCCGCCGGGACAGGGATCCACGAGCAGTACTTC,CASSSAGTGIHEQYF
.,TRBV5-1,few,TRBJ2-2,TGCGCCAGCAGCTTACAGTGGTCCCCCGGGGAGCTGTTTTTT,CASSLQWSPGELFF
.,TRBV7-9,.,TRBJ1-3,TGTGCCAGCAGGAAGAGACAGGTTGGAAACACCATATATTTT,CASRKRQVGNTIYF
TRBD1,TRBV7-3,.,TRBJ2-4,TGTGCCAGCAGCCCGAAAGGGGGCCGGGCCAAAAACATTCAGTACTTC,CASSPKGGRAKNIQYF
.,TRBV27,.,TRBJ1-5,TGTGCCAGCAGTTTAAGAGGTGGCAATCAGCCCCAGCATTTT,CASSLRGGNQPQHF
.,TRBV5-1,.,TRBJ2-3,TGCGCCAGCAGCGGGGGAGGAGCAGATACGCAGTATTTT,CASSGGGADTQYF
.,TRBV2,.,TRBJ1-5,TGTGCCAGCAGCATTATGGGGGCGCCCAACAATCAGCCCCAGCATTTT,CASSIMGAPNNQPQHF
TRBD1,TRBV19,.,TRBJ1-1,TGTGCCAGTAGGCAAACCAGGGGGCAGGACACTGAAGCTTTCTTT,CASRQTRGQDTEAFF
.,TRBV4-3,.,TRBJ1-4,TGCGCCAGCAGCCCGTCTAAAGGGGCTAATGAAAAACTGTTTTTT,CASSPSKGANEKLFF
.,TRBV15,few,TRBJ1-2,TGTGCCACCAGCAGAGACAGGGTTCTCTATGGCTACACCTTC,CATSRDRVLYGYTF
TRBD1,TRBV5-1,.,TRBJ1-2,TGCGCCAGCAGCGGGATGACAGGGTTTGGCTACACCTTC,CASSGMTGFGYTF
.,TRBV9,.,TRBJ1-5,TGTGCCAGCAGCGTAGGAGGGAACAATCAGCCCCAGCATTTT,CASSVGGNNQPQHF